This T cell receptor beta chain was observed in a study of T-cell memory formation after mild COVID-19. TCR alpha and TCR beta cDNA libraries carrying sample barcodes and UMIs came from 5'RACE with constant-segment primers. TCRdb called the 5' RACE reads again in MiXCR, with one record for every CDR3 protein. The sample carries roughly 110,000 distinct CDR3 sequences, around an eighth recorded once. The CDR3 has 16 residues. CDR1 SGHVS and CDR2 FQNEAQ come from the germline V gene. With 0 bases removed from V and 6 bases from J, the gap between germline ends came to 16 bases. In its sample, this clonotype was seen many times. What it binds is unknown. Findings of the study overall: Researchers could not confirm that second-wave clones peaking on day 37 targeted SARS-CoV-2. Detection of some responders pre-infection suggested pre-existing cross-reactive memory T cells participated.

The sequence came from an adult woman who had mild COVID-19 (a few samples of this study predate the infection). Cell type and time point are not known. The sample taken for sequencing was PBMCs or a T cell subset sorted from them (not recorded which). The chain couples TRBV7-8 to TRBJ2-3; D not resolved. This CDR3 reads CASSLAPRPTADTQYF. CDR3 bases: TGTGCCAGCAGCTTAGCACCTCGCCCAACCGCCGATACGCAGTATTTT.